The rows below give T cell receptor beta chains drawn from one sample of a study of cytomegalovirus exposure and HLA in healthy donors. Some clones are missing from TCRdb's copy, which holds only in-frame ones; the method was immunoSEQ multiplex PCR. The sample lists some 130,000 clones; roughly 80% were seen once. The sample taken for sequencing was PBMCs. These receptors came from a male donor in good health and CMV-seronegative. Both conserved end residues are part of each CDR3. D genes are given only for firm matches. Where a row states a size, it is once, few, many or the class of an expanded clone; other rows omit it.

>TRBV5-1|TRBJ1-1|-|TRBD1
CASSQGTGAAYTEAFF
TGCGCCAGCAGCCAGGGGACAGGGGCGGCCTACACTGAAGCTTTCTTT
>TRBV2|TRBJ1-5|-|-
CASSGTDQPQHF
TGTGCCAGCAGTGGGACAGATCAGCCCCAGCATTTT
>TRBV4-3|TRBJ1-3|-|-
CASSTTGFASGNTIYF
TGCGCCAGCAGTACTACAGGGTTTGCTTCTGGAAACACCATATATTTT
>TRBV28|TRBJ1-1|-|-
CASSLEAGRGNTEAFF
TGTGCCAGCAGTTTAGAGGCAGGGAGGGGTAACACTGAAGCTTTCTTT
>TRBV4-3|TRBJ2-1|-|TRBD2
CASSQSLLAGAGNEQFF
TGCGCCAGCAGCCAGAGCCTCCTAGCGGGGGCCGGGAATGAGCAGTTCTTC
>TRBV4-3|TRBJ1-2|-|TRBD1
CASSQTGTGASHYGYTF
TGCGCCAGCAGCCAAACCGGGACAGGGGCCAGTCATTATGGCTACACCTTC
>TRBV19|TRBJ1-2|few|-
CASSIGGPGGYGYTF
TGTGCCAGTAGTATCGGAGGGCCCGGGGGCTATGGCTACACCTTC
>TRBV4-3|TRBJ1-1|few|TRBD1
CASSQVYRGANTEAFF
TGCGCCAGCAGCCAAGTGTACAGGGGGGCGAACACTGAAGCTTTCTTT
>TRBV25-1|TRBJ1-1|-|TRBD1
CASRQWTGGRNTEAFF
TGTGCCAGCAGACAGTGGACAGGGGGCCGGAACACTGAAGCTTTCTTT
>TRBV6-4|TRBJ2-2|-|TRBD2
CASSLLAGANTGELFF
TGTGCCAGCAGTTTACTAGCGGGGGCCAACACCGGGGAGCTGTTTTTT
>TRBV30|TRBJ2-7|-|TRBD1
CAWKETGGDEQYF
TGTGCCTGGAAGGAGACAGGGGGCGACGAGCAGTACTTC
>TRBV5-4|TRBJ1-4|-|-
CASSSRQAPNEKLFF
TGTGCCAGCAGTTCACGACAGGCCCCTAATGAAAAACTGTTTTTT
>TRBV6-5|TRBJ1-1|-|-
CASSYSSGGTEAFF
TGTGCCAGCAGTTACTCGTCCGGGGGCACTGAAGCTTTCTTT
>TRBV11-2|TRBJ2-6|-|-
CASSLRSGANVLTF
TGTGCCAGCAGCTTACGTTCTGGGGCCAACGTCCTGACTTTC
>TRBV21-1|TRBJ1-2|-|-
CASSLTSWRVGAQVLDYGYTF
TGTGCCAGCAGCCTTACCTCCTGGCGCGTGGGGGCGCAGGTACTTGACTATGGCTACACCTTC